Shown below are 10 T cell receptor beta chains from a single sample sequenced in a study of regulatory T cells in long-lasting Graves disease. Time point defined: newly diagnosed GD, antithyroid drugs for less than 3 months. PBMCs were the source of the RNA used for TCR sequencing. The authors built TCR beta libraries using iRepertoire HTBI primers and Arm-PCR of CDR3 regions. TCRdb independently ran MiXCR on the multiplex PCR reads; one entry per CDR3 protein. The table has roughly 420,000 distinct CDR3 sequences, 16% seen once. The data were also submitted as part of a second study, on T cells in Graves' hyperthyroidism and ophthalmopathy.

The sequencing here drew on peripheral blood mononuclear cells (PBMCs), taken at new diagnosis, from a patient treated with antithyroid drugs. Receptors originate from a woman under 40 with Graves disease.

This clonotype was seen more than once but under ten times. The chain carries TRBV6-4 and TRBJ2-7, with 7 bases aligning to TRBD2. CDR3 length: 12 residues. J lost 9 bases, V lost 11 bases, and 13 bases had no gene match. Germline CDR1 and CDR2: MRHNA and SNTAGT. The CDR3 coding sequence is TGTGCCGTGCGGGAGCTTACGAGGGGGCAGTACTTC. Translating gives CAVRELTRGQYF.

This clonotype showed up just a few times. The chain has TRBV20-1 and TRBJ1-2, with D maybe TRBD1 (5 bases). Trimming removed 5 bases at V and 4 bases at J, with 20 bases between. This CDR3 comprises 15 residues. Looked up from germline, CDR1 is DFQATT and CDR2 is SNEGSKA (reference sequence). Here the CDR3 reads CSAGRPGLQAYGYTF. CDR3 DNA: TGCAGTGCTGGAAGACCGGGACTGCAGGCCTATGGCTACACCTTC.

This clonotype was picked up one time. The junction departs from germline at one end; a sequencing error may be responsible. This CDR3 is CASSLEESSYNEQFF. DNA of the CDR3: TGTGCCAGCAGCTTAGAAGAGAGCTCCTACAACGAGCAGTTCTTC. The chain links TRBV13 to TRBJ2-1, with unresolved D. CDR3 length: 15 residues. Per the germline V gene, CDR1 is PRHDT and CDR2 is FYEKMQ (reference sequence). Complete variable domain (other parts from reference TRBV13 and TRBJ2-1): AAGVIQSPRHLIKEKRETATLKCYPIPRHDTVYWYQQGPGQDPQFLISFYEKMQSDKGSIPDRFSAQQFSDYHSELNMSSLELGDSALYFCASSLEESSYNEQFFGPGTRLTVL.

V is TRBV27 and J is TRBJ2-5; TRBD2 matches at 8 bases. With V trimmed by 4 bases and J by 1 base, 5 bases remained unmatched. Germline values: CDR1 MNHEY, CDR2 SMNVEV (reference sequence). The CDR3 spans 15 residues. CDR3 bases: TGTGCCAGCAGTTCCGGGACTAGACGCCAAGAGACCCAGTACTTC. Its protein is CASSSGTRRQETQYF.

This clonotype was observed many times. The chain is built from TRBV28 and TRBJ2-2; possibly TRBD2 for D (6 bases). This CDR3 has 15 amino acids. Germline CDR1 reads MDHEN; CDR2 reads SYDVKM. The ends were cut back, 3 bases at V and 0 bases at J, with 8 bases in the middle. CDR3 in amino acids: CASSFSGANTGELFF. The CDR3 DNA follows: TGTGCCAGCAGTTTTAGCGGCGCGAACACCGGGGAGCTGTTTTTT.

As concerns this clonotype: A read error may produce the germline difference seen at one junction end. The chain links TRBV5-1 to TRBJ2-4; D not resolved. The CDR3 is 17 residues long. Looked up from germline, CDR1 is SGHRS and CDR2 is YFSETQ. The CDR3 DNA reads as TGCGCCAACAGCCCCTCTTTTGTGGGGTTGTCCAAAAACATTCAGTACTTC. Protein sequence: CANSPSFVGLSKNIQYF.

Ten or more counts support this clonotype. The J gene is TRBJ2-7, the V gene TRBV27; TRBD2 aligns across 8 bases. Unmatched junction bases numbered 4, after V lost 5 bases and J lost 4 bases. The germline CDR1 and CDR2 sequences are MNHEY and SMNVEV (reference sequence). The CDR3 is 13 amino acids. CDR3 protein: CASSPGLEYEQYF. The DNA for the CDR3 is TGTGCCAGCAGTCCGGGACTAGAATACGAGCAGTACTTC.

This clonotype was detected many times. This chain connects TRBV6-9 to TRBJ2-2; D not resolved. Germline V lookup: CDR1 MNHGY, CDR2 SVAAGI. The V end lost 4 bases, the J end lost 2 bases, and 8 bases lay between the germline ends. The length of the CDR3 is 14 residues. CDR3 loop: CASSLGLNTGELFF. CDR3 in DNA: TGTGCCAGCAGTTTGGGCCTCAACACCGGGGAGCTGTTTTTT.

In its sample, this clonotype was seen many times. The chain recombines TRBV5-1 with TRBJ2-1; unclear D gene. The CDR3 totals 11 residues. CDR1 is SGHRS, CDR2 YFSETQ, per germline. V lost 2 bases and J lost 8, with 5 bases in between. CDR3 DNA: TGCGCCAGCAGCTTTCAGGATGAGCAGTTCTTC. Amino acids: CASSFQDEQFF.

V is TRBV7-9 and J is TRBJ2-1; 7 nucleotides match TRBD2. There are 13 residues in the CDR3. V shed 5 bases, J shed 10 bases, and the junction held 8 bases outside the gene matches. Germline V lookup: CDR1 SEHNR, CDR2 FQNEAQ (reference sequence). For the CDR3, the DNA is TGTGCCAGCAGCAGGACTAGTATTAGGGAGCAGTTCTTC. Protein product: CASSRTSIREQFF. Full variable domain (outside the CDR3, taken from reference TRBV7-9 and TRBJ2-1): DTGVSQNPRHKITKRGQNVTFRCDPISEHNRLYWYRQTLGQGPEFLTYFQNEAQLEKSRLLSDRFSAERPKGSFSTLEIQRTEQGDSAMYLCASSRTSIREQFFGPGTRLTVL.